This T cell receptor (beta chain) was obtained from a study of human T cells and chemical hapten exposure. For the study at large: Enrolled patients were predominantly female and had alopecia areata, totalis or universalis. Study-level results: TCRs whose frequency exceeded 1 in 1000 remained the same following DPC sensitization.

TCRdb reprocessed the RACE reads via MiXCR and lists one record per CDR3 protein. The table includes fewer than 350,000 distinct CDR3 sequences, around 7.3% detected once. Time point of the sample: pre-sensitization, week 0. The treatment denotes: therapeutic diphenylcyclopropenone sensitization with weekly scalp DPC. This clonotype was detected a few times. Antigen unknown. This CDR3 spans 14 amino acids. Germline V gene sequence: CDR1 DFQATT, CDR2 SNEGSKA (reference sequence). J gave up 8 bases and V 5 bases, and 7 bases lay outside the gene matches. The sequenced sample was whole blood, obtained in connection with sensitization to the hapten diphenylcyclopropenone (DPC). The chain has TRBV20-1 and TRBJ2-1, with TRBD2 matching 12 bases. The TCR sequence derives from a man aged 18 to 29 with alopecia areata. Some clones in this sample may be carry-over from other donors' samples. CDR3 sequence (DNA): TGCAGTGCTCCTGCTAGCGGGGGGGTTTATGAGCAGTTCTTC. It translates to CSAPASGGVYEQFF.